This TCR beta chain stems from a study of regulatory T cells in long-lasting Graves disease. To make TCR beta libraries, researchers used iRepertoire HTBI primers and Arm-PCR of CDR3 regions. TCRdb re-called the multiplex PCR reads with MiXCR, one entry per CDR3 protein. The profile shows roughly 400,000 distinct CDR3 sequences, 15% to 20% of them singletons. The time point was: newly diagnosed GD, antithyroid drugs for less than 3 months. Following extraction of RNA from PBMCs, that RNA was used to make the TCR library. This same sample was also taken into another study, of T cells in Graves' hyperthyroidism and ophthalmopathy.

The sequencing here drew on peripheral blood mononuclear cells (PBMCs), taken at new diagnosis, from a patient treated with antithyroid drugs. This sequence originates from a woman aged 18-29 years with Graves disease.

The CDR3 protein is CASSLAQGTSGNTIYF. For the CDR3, the DNA is TGTGCCAGCAGCTTAGCGCAGGGAACCTCTGGAAACACCATATATTTT. The chain joins TRBV7-9 to TRBJ1-3; weak D call: TRBD1 (5 bases). Germline CDR1 reads SEHNR; CDR2 reads FQNEAQ (reference sequence). V lost 0 bases and J lost 0, with 9 bases in between. The CDR3 loop spans 16 amino acids.